This TCR beta chain comes out of a study of shared T cell receptors in the human thymus (TCRdb year 2021). In terms of the full investigation: The study examined how the human thymus generates shared, self-reactive T-cell receptor alpha chains.

Taken from the germline V gene, the CDR1 and CDR2 loops are MNHNS and SASEGT. The CDR3 spans 16 residues, from the cysteine through the phenylalanine. The retained sequence is limited to the CDR3, 48 bases, with the frame set at the first base. Here V drops 3 bases and J drops 4 bases, and the junction holds 10 bases not matched to any gene. Concerning this clone itself: It has no known antigen specificity. Per-base qualities were not stored, and no clone one base away is much larger.

The library came from the immunoSEQ multiplex PCR assay. TCRdb limited this immuneACCESS table to in-frame rearrangements with V and J called. A share of clones is missing; checked studies link under half to unresolved V genes, and the rest is unexplained. This sample lists roughly 560,000 clones; approximately 80% were detected once. More than 0.01% of the sample comes from the top ten. The sample was also reused in another study, on human thymus T cells. From that second study: Immunologically healthy infants undergoing open corrective cardiac surgery for congenital heart defects in Finland were used as donors. Thymus tissue was obtained as surgical resects removed during corrective cardiac surgery. Biased V and J gene segment usage appeared to be present in both thymic and peripheral blood repertoires. According to the related research, thymic TCR repertoires were highly overlapping among unrelated individuals. TCR alpha and beta repertoires from seven to nine infant thymus samples and four related peripheral blood samples were characterized in the study. The cohort included about 6 male and a couple of female infants, with donor ages spanning 7 to 244 days. Thymocytes were released mechanically from tissue and stored at -70 °C as pellets of about 9-32 million cells. A QIAsymphony instrument was used to extract genomic DNA from the frozen cell pellets. Using the immunoSEQ multiplex PCR assay, the TCRB and TCRAD loci were amplified from a standardized quantity of quality-controlled genomic DNA. The V(D)J region was spanned by amplicons of a length sufficient to cover the CDR3 and to identify V and J genes. Through the commercial immunoSEQ service, the amplicons were sequenced on an Illumina platform. Primer bias and sequencing errors were corrected as previously described, and TCRAD and TCRB definitions were based on the IMGT database. Repertoires were analysed with immunoSEQ Analyzer 3.0 and VDJTools, covering basic statistics, V/J segment usage, diversity estimates, rarefaction and pairwise overlap. Chao1, ChaoE, Efron-Thisted, Shannon and inverse Simpson indices were used to estimate diversity, which was also estimated on datasets down-sampled to the smallest sample. Repertoire overlap used strict matching of CDR3 nucleotide sequence, V gene and J gene, with Jaccard-based multidimensional scaling clustering. On average, thymus samples gave 800,000 or so unique TCRB clonotypes, whereas blood samples gave about 84,000.

Recombination joined TRBV6-1 with TRBJ2-3, with 7 junctional bases fitting TRBD2. The specimen sequenced was thymocytes. The clonotype comes from a boy under three years old with a congenital heart defect. Donor details come from another sample of the same person, matched by shared clones. The CDR3 corresponds to CASSEVEGGESDTQYF. In nucleotide form, the sequence is TGTGCCAGCAGTGAGGTTGAGGGAGGGGAGTCAGATACGCAGTATTTT.